Following are 21 T cell receptor beta chains from one sample sequenced in a study of blood T cell repertoires in COVID-19. Data came from immunoSEQ multiplex PCR; TCRdb stores just in-frame clones and leaves some out. The sample lists roughly 82,000 clones, roughly 91% occurring once. The sequenced sample consisted of peripheral blood. These receptors originate from a woman in her forties or fifties in a cohort sampled during active COVID-19.

The CDR3 loop reads CASNQQGHNYGYTF. CDR3 nucleotides: TGTGCCAGCAATCAACAGGGACACAACTATGGCTACACCTTC. The rearrangement links TRBV2 to TRBJ1-2; perhaps TRBD1 as D (6 bases). The V end lost 7 bases, the J end lost 2 bases, and 14 bases lay between the germline ends. In germline, CDR1 is SNHLY, CDR2 FYNNEI. This CDR3 has 14 residues.

The rearrangement links TRBV5-1 to TRBJ2-7, with TRBD2 identical over 9 bases. Losses at the gene ends were 0 bases for V and 4 bases for J; bases not matched to a gene: 8. The CDR3 totals 16 residues. Germline V gene data show CDR1 as SGHRS and CDR2 as YFSETQ. The CDR3 sequence is CASSLASTSGAYEQYF. CDR3 nucleotides: TGCGCCAGCAGCTTGGCTTCGACTAGCGGAGCTTACGAGCAGTACTTC. Full variable domain (missing parts from reference TRBV5-1 and TRBJ2-7): KAGVTQTPRYLIKTRGQQVTLSCSPISGHRSVSWYQQTPGQGLQFLFEYFSETQRNKGNFPGRFSGRQFSNSRSEMNVSTLELGDSALYLCASSLASTSGAYEQYFGPGTRLTVT.

The chain carries TRBV2 and TRBJ2-7; 9 nucleotides align to TRBD1. The germline V gene encodes CDR1 SNHLY and CDR2 FYNNEI. J gave up 1 base and V 11 bases, and 6 bases lay outside the gene matches. The CDR3 has 13 residues. CDR3 in amino acids: CAARDRVSYEQYF. CDR3 in DNA: TGTGCCGCCCGGGACAGGGTATCCTACGAGCAGTACTTC.

CDR3 DNA: TGTGCCAGCAGCCGCGGGACTAGCTCCTTCGACGAGCAGTACTTC. As protein: CASSRGTSSFDEQYF. The chain has TRBV3-1 (or the pseudogene TRBV3-2) and TRBJ2-7, with 9 bases that match TRBD2. This CDR3 comprises 15 residues. V lost 4 bases, J lost 5 bases, and 9 bases stayed unmatched. From germline, CDR1 is LGHDT and CDR2 YNNKEL (reference sequence).

V usage is TRBV7-3 and J usage is TRBJ2-1; D possibly corresponds to TRBD2 (6 bases). Trimming took off 3 bases at V and 7 bases at J, with 10 bases between the two ends. CDR1 and CDR2 from the germline V gene are SGHTA and FQGTGA. The CDR3 totals 13 residues. CDR3 in DNA: TGTGCCAGCAGCTTGCGGGGAGCGAATGAGCAGTTCTTC. It yields the protein CASSLRGANEQFF.

This rearrangement joins TRBV28 to TRBJ2-5; a possible D gene is TRBD2 (5 bases). The length of the CDR3 is 15 residues. Trimming took 3 bases from V and 5 from J, leaving 16 bases between them. Germline loops: CDR1 MDHEN, CDR2 SYDVKM. CDR3 amino acids: CASSFLDPRRETQYF. The CDR3 DNA follows: TGTGCCAGCAGTTTTCTGGACCCGAGGAGGGAGACCCAGTACTTC.

This chain links TRBV19 with TRBJ2-6, with D perhaps matching TRBD2 (6 bases). Germline values: CDR1 LNHDA, CDR2 SQIVND (reference sequence). The CDR3 has 14 amino acids. Trimming shortened V by 5 bases and J by 1 base, and 6 bases separated the two germline ends. The CDR3 spells CASSRESGANVLTF. The CDR3 bases are TGTGCCAGTAGTCGGGAGTCTGGGGCCAACGTCCTGACTTTC.

This clone came up once. The gene calls are TRBV7-2 and TRBJ2-5; D possibly corresponds to TRBD2 (6 bases). Between the trimmed V and J ends, which lost 3 bases and 5 bases, there was a span of 10 bases. The germline CDR1 and CDR2 sequences are SGHTA and FQGNSA. The CDR3 is made up of 13 amino acids. CDR3 loop: CASSFTGGETQYF. The DNA for the CDR3 is TGTGCCAGCAGCTTTACTGGGGGGGAGACCCAGTACTTC.

The rearrangement links TRBV6-5 to TRBJ2-3; perhaps TRBD2 as D (5 bases). Looked up from germline, CDR1 is MNHEY and CDR2 is SVGAGI. Trimming cost V 5 bases and J 2 bases, with 14 bases left between them. CDR3 size: 15 residues. The CDR3 is CASSPAEDLTDTQYF. CDR3 nucleotide sequence: TGTGCCAGCAGTCCAGCGGAAGACCTCACAGATACGCAGTATTTT.

The V call is TRBV27, the J call TRBJ2-7, with 7 bases that match TRBD1. CDR1 MNHEY and CDR2 SMNVEV come from the germline V gene (reference sequence). This CDR3 is 14 amino acids long. Trimming cost V 3 bases and J 4 bases; bases outside gene matches: 6. Here the CDR3 DNA reads TGTGCCAGCAGTTTCGACAGGGTCCGATACGAGCAGTACTTC. It specifies CASSFDRVRYEQYF.

This chain joins TRBV7-3 and TRBJ2-4, with 10 positions matching TRBD2. CDR3 length equals 15 residues. From germline, CDR1 is SGHTA and CDR2 FQGTGA. After removal of 2 bases from V and 8 bases from J, the junction contained 6 bases not matched to a gene. CDR3 sequence reads: CASSLGLAVSDIQYF. For the CDR3, the DNA is TGTGCCAGCAGCTTAGGACTAGCGGTGTCGGACATTCAGTACTTC.

The chain employs TRBV5-1 and TRBJ1-1; D gene uncertain. V was pared by 0 bases and J by 5 bases, with 8 bases between. The CDR3 is 13 amino acids. Germline V CDR1 and CDR2: SGHRS, YFSETQ. The CDR3 sequence is CASSLGAITEAFF. Here the CDR3 DNA reads TGCGCCAGCAGCTTGGGCGCCATTACTGAAGCTTTCTTT. The full variable domain, completed using reference TRBV5-1 and TRBJ1-1, is KAGVTQTPRYLIKTRGQQVTLSCSPISGHRSVSWYQQTPGQGLQFLFEYFSETQRNKGNFPGRFSGRQFSNSRSEMNVSTLELGDSALYLCASSLGAITEAFFGQGTRLTVV.

The chain recombines TRBV5-5 with TRBJ2-1, with D possibly matching TRBD2 (6 bases). V was trimmed by 4 bases and J by 8 bases, leaving 13 bases between them. Germline V gene lookup returns CDR1 SGHKS and CDR2 YYEKEE (reference sequence). This CDR3 has 13 residues. CDR3 nucleotides: TGTGCCAGCAGCCCAGGACTATTCGATGAGCAGTTCTTC. Translating it yields CASSPGLFDEQFF.

This chain links TRBV18 with TRBJ1-2; 10 nucleotides match TRBD1. Germline V gene sequence: CDR1 KGHSH, CDR2 LQKENI. J gave up 0 bases and V 3 bases, and 7 bases lay outside the gene matches. CDR3 length: 17 amino acids. Written as DNA, the CDR3 is TGTGCCAGCTCACCTGGGACAGGGGCAGTGGCTAACTATGGCTACACCTTC. Translating gives CASSPGTGAVANYGYTF.

V is TRBV27 and J is TRBJ2-7, with D possibly TRBD1 on 5 matching bases. The V and J ends lost 6 bases and 3 bases respectively, with 12 bases between them. The germline gives CDR1 MNHEY, CDR2 SMNVEV (reference sequence). The CDR3 is 13 residues long. In DNA, the CDR3 is TGTGCCAGCAGAAGGACAATCGGCTACGAGCAGTACTTC. Translation gives CASRRTIGYEQYF.

The chain has TRBV20-1 and TRBJ2-7; no definite D call. The CDR3 consists of 11 residues. Germline CDR1 DFQATT, CDR2 SNEGSKA (reference sequence). Trimming left V 0 bases short and J 4 bases short, with 4 bases between. The CDR3 DNA reads as TGCAGTGCTAGAGAGTCGTACGAGCAGTACTTC. It yields the protein CSARESYEQYF.

This clone was counted once. This chain connects TRBV6-5 to TRBJ1-2; TRBD1 might be the D (6 bases). This CDR3 comprises 15 residues. Trimming removed 0 bases from V and 4 bases from J, with 12 bases in between. Germline assignment: CDR1 MNHEY and CDR2 SVGAGI. Here the CDR3 reads CASSYSIGQIYGYTF. The DNA of the CDR3 is TGTGCCAGCAGTTACTCGATTGGACAGATCTATGGCTACACCTTC.

The chain is built from TRBV7-9 and TRBJ1-1; D may be TRBD1 (6 bases). Trimming cost V 6 bases and J 1 base, with 12 bases left between them. The CDR3 covers 14 residues. The germline V gene has CDR1 SEHNR and CDR2 FQNEAQ (reference sequence). The CDR3 here is CASRPSRGNTEAFF. The CDR3 DNA reads as TGTGCCAGCAGGCCATCCAGGGGGAACACTGAAGCTTTCTTT. Using reference TRBV7-9 and TRBJ1-1 for the parts outside the CDR3, the full variable domain is DTGVSQNPRHKITKRGQNVTFRCDPISEHNRLYWYRQTLGQGPEFLTYFQNEAQLEKSRLLSDRFSAERPKGSFSTLEIQRTEQGDSAMYLCASRPSRGNTEAFFGQGTRLTVV.

This clone was observed once. The rearrangement uses TRBV5-1 and TRBJ2-1; 10 bases are shared with TRBD2. This CDR3 has 14 residues. The ends lost 4 bases at V and 8 bases at J; junction bases unmatched: 6. Germline CDR1 reads SGHRS; CDR2 reads YFSETQ. The CDR3 sequence: CASSPGTSEDEQFF. The CDR3 DNA reads TGCGCCAGCAGCCCCGGGACTAGCGAAGATGAGCAGTTCTTC.

The chain combines TRBV5-4 with TRBJ1-6; D might be TRBD1 (6 bases). The CDR3 length is 16 residues. The V end was cut by 5 bases, the J end by 10 bases, with 22 bases between. The germline V gene has CDR1 SGHNT and CDR2 YYREEE (reference sequence). DNA of the CDR3: TGTGCCAGCAGTCAGCGTGATGGGGGCGGCGGGTCACCCCTCCACTTT. Its protein is CASSQRDGGGGSPLHF.

The rearrangement joins TRBV3-1 (or the pseudogene TRBV3-2) to TRBJ1-2; D gene uncertain. V was shortened by 2 bases and J by 2 bases, with 12 bases between the two germline ends. This CDR3 spans 15 amino acids. CDR1 is LGHDT, CDR2 YNNKEL, per germline (reference sequence). The CDR3 here is CASSQLFFQNYGYTF. CDR3 nucleotides: TGTGCCAGCAGCCAACTCTTCTTCCAGAACTATGGCTACACCTTC.